The 23 T cell receptor beta chains given below trace back to one sample, sequenced in a study of vaccination and CD4 T cells after COVID-19. Treatment described: roughly 10-day PBMC culture with coronavirus spike peptide pools or control peptides (ViraFEST assay). Their recognized antigens are unknown. Sequencing of the DNA from cultured CD4+ T cells was carried out with the Oncomine TCR Beta short-read assay. TCRdb re-analysed the PCR reads in MiXCR, keeping a single row per CDR3 protein. The sample has around 2,400 distinct CDR3 sequences, around 35% seen once; the top ten hold around 45%. Specimen: CD4+ T cells from blood, cultured in vitro. The receptors stem from a human donor who had recovered from COVID-19.

Comments on this clonotype: At one boundary the junction diverges from the germline segment, which might be a read error. The chain links TRBV7-9 to TRBJ2-3; possible D gene TRBD1, 5 bases. Germline CDR1 reads SEHNR; CDR2 reads FQNEAQ (reference sequence). This CDR3 is 15 amino acids long. DNA of the CDR3: TGTGCTAGCAGCTTGGGCAGGGCCCACACAGATACGCAGTATTTT. This codes for CASSLGRAHTDTQYF.

The chain has TRBV9 and TRBJ2-3; 8 nucleotides align to TRBD2. The CDR3 has 16 amino acids. After removal of 2 bases from V and 0 bases from J, the junction contained 5 bases not matched to a gene. CDR1 is SGDLS and CDR2 is YYNGEE in the germline V gene. CDR3 sequence: CASSVLAGTSTDTQYF. The CDR3 region has the DNA TGTGCCAGCAGCGTTTTAGCGGGGACTAGCACAGATACGCAGTATTTT.

The chain combines TRBV20-1 with TRBJ2-1; D is perhaps TRBD1 (5 bases). The CDR3 totals 15 residues. The germline V gene has CDR1 DFQATT and CDR2 SNEGSKA (reference sequence). V was cut by 0 bases and J by 1 base, with 10 bases left in between. The CDR3 nucleotides are TGCAGTGCTAGAGATTTCAGGGATTCCTACAATGAGCAGTTCTTC. Protein: CSARDFRDSYNEQFF.

In regard to this clonotype: Given a much more abundant clone one base away, this may be a read error. The rearrangement joins TRBV6-5 to TRBJ1-1, with D hard to call. Trimming pared 2 bases from V and 4 bases from J, leaving 8 bases between. This CDR3 spans 13 amino acids. Germline CDR1 MNHEY, CDR2 SVGAGI. The CDR3 reads CASSYGQSTEAFF. The CDR3 bases are TGTGCCAGCAGTTACGGCCAGAGCACTGAAGCTTTCTTT.

The V and J genes are TRBV27 and TRBJ2-5, with unresolved D. V was clipped by 5 bases and J by 3 bases, with 10 bases between them. The CDR3 sequence is 13 residues long. The V gene's germline CDR1 is MNHEY and CDR2 SMNVEV (reference sequence). For the CDR3, the DNA is TGTGCCAGCAGTCGAATACCTAAAGAGACCCAGTACTTC. Its protein product is CASSRIPKETQYF.

This chain links TRBV11-2 with TRBJ1-6; TRBD1 is a possible D gene (5 bases). V lost 7 bases and J 1 base, leaving 11 bases between the germline ends. Germline lookup yields CDR1 SGHAT and CDR2 FQNNGV. The CDR3 contains 15 residues. The CDR3 DNA sequence: TGTGCCAGCAACCATCAGGGATCCTATAATTCACCCCTCCACTTT. This encodes CASNHQGSYNSPLHF.

The genes are TRBV5-6 and TRBJ1-4; tentative D call: TRBD1 (6 bases). The V gene's germline CDR1 is SGHDT and CDR2 YYEEEE. The CDR3 spans 13 residues. Between the trimmed V and J ends, which lost 4 bases and 8 bases, there was a span of 12 bases. CDR3 in amino acids: CASSRAGGEKLFF. The CDR3 DNA is TGTGCCAGCAGCCGTGCCGGGGGCGAAAAACTGTTTTTT. Full variable domain (rest looked up from reference TRBV5-6 and TRBJ1-4): DAGVTQSPTHLIKTRGQQVTLRCSPKSGHDTVSWYQQALGQGPQFIFQYYEEEERQRGNFPDRFSGHQFPNYSSELNVNALLLGDSALYLCASSRAGGEKLFFGSGTQLSVL.

This clonotype has a handful of counts. The rearrangement uses TRBV19 and TRBJ1-5, with 8 bases lining up with TRBD1. Germline CDR1 and CDR2: LNHDA and SQIVND (reference sequence). CDR3 size: 19 residues. V gave up 7 bases and J gave up 0 bases; unmatched junction bases: 17. The CDR3 loop reads CASTPGGPAHSYSNQPQHF. The CDR3 DNA follows: TGTGCCAGTACACCAGGGGGCCCGGCGCACTCATATAGCAATCAGCCCCAGCATTTT.

The chain combines TRBV2 with TRBJ1-6; D remains unclear. Trimming pared 2 bases from V and 6 bases from J, leaving 2 bases between. Germline assignment: CDR1 SNHLY and CDR2 FYNNEI. CDR3 length: 12 residues. The CDR3, as DNA: TGTGCCAGCAGTGAAAGTAATTCACCCCTCCACTTT. This gives the protein CASSESNSPLHF. The full variable domain, rest sourced from reference TRBV2 and TRBJ1-6, is EPEVTQTPSHQVTQMGQEVILRCVPISNHLYFYWYRQILGQKVEFLVSFYNNEISEKSEIFDDQFSVERPDGSNFTLKIRSTKLEDSAMYFCASSESNSPLHFGNGTRLTVT.

In this sample, this clonotype turned up a few times. The gene calls are TRBV12-3 or TRBV12-4 and TRBJ2-5; D unclear. Trimming stripped 5 bases from V and 5 bases from J, with 9 bases between. The CDR3 contains 12 residues. DNA for the CDR3: TGTGCCAGCAGTCTAATACTCGAGACCCAGTACTTC. It encodes CASSLILETQYF.

The chain recombines TRBV20-1 with TRBJ2-5; no clear D. V was clipped by 0 bases and J by 5 bases, with 7 bases between them. The CDR3 has 12 residues. Germline V gene sequence: CDR1 DFQATT, CDR2 SNEGSKA (reference sequence). The CDR3 here is CSARDHSETQYF. CDR3 coding DNA: TGCAGTGCTAGAGATCATTCGGAGACCCAGTACTTC.

By share, this clonotype counts as large. This chain joins TRBV6-5 and TRBJ1-1, with 7 bases aligning to TRBD1. CDR1 MNHEY and CDR2 SVGAGI come from the germline V gene. V trimming: 2 bases; J trimming: 10 bases; junction bases outside the gene matches: 10. The length of the CDR3 is 14 residues. CDR3 sequence (DNA): TGTGCCAGCAGTTACCCCGAGGGACAGTCATTAGCTTTCTTT. Amino acid sequence: CASSYPEGQSLAFF.

The V and J genes are TRBV6-2 or TRBV6-3 and TRBJ1-6, with TRBD1 as a possible D gene (5 bases). The CDR3 has 16 residues. The V end was cut by 5 bases, the J end by 3 bases, with 14 bases between. The germline gives CDR1 MNHEY, CDR2 SVGEGT. CDR3 protein: CASSTWGYGYNSPLHF. CDR3 nucleotides: TGTGCCAGCAGTACTTGGGGGTACGGCTATAATTCACCCCTCCACTTT.

This chain connects TRBV2 to TRBJ1-6, with 7 bases identical to TRBD1. Germline loops: CDR1 SNHLY, CDR2 FYNNEI. The CDR3 has 15 residues. The trim removed 8 bases at V and 3 bases at J, leaving 7 bases unmatched. CDR3 in DNA: TGTGCCAGCTGCGGACAGGTTCACTATAATTCACCCCTCCACTTT. Amino acids: CASCGQVHYNSPLHF. Variable domain in full (rest from reference TRBV2 and TRBJ1-6): EPEVTQTPSHQVTQMGQEVILRCVPISNHLYFYWYRQILGQKVEFLVSFYNNEISEKSEIFDDQFSVERPDGSNFTLKIRSTKLEDSAMYFCASCGQVHYNSPLHFGNGTRLTVT.

In this sample, this clonotype turned up a few times. This rearrangement joins TRBV10-3 to TRBJ1-2; D is unclear. CDR1 and CDR2 from the germline V gene are ENHRY and SYGVKD. V was shortened by 4 bases and J by 0 bases, with 6 bases between the two germline ends. The CDR3 is 13 amino acids. Here the CDR3 DNA reads TGTGCCATCAGTGGGGATACTAACTATGGCTACACCTTC. Encoded protein: CAISGDTNYGYTF.

The chain uses TRBV2 and TRBJ1-6; 8 bases are shared with TRBD1. Germline CDR1 and CDR2: SNHLY and FYNNEI. The CDR3 runs to 15 residues. With V trimmed by 4 bases and J by 6 bases, 5 bases remained unmatched. The CDR3 loop is CASSAWQGANSPLHF. CDR3 bases: TGTGCCAGCAGTGCCTGGCAGGGGGCTAATTCACCCCTCCACTTT.

The sample holds one count of this clonotype. V gene TRBV10-3 combines with J gene TRBJ2-7, with D perhaps being TRBD1 or TRBD2 (5 bases each). Between the trimmed V and J ends, which lost 6 bases and 0 bases, there was a span of 15 bases. The germline V gene encodes CDR1 ENHRY and CDR2 SYGVKD. The CDR3 consists of 15 residues. CDR3 DNA sequence: TGTGCCATCAGATCGTCGAAGGGGAGCTCCTACGAGCAGTACTTC. Its translation: CAIRSSKGSSYEQYF.

V and J are TRBV4-2 and TRBJ2-7; the D gene is possibly TRBD2 (5 bases). This CDR3 comprises 15 residues. Trimming shortened V by 4 bases and J by 3 bases, and 16 bases separated the two germline ends. Per germline, CDR1 LGHNA and CDR2 YNFKEQ. The CDR3 here is CASSLYGERNYEQYF. The CDR3 DNA follows: TGTGCCAGCAGCCTATACGGGGAACGGAACTACGAGCAGTACTTC.

The chain combines TRBV5-6 with TRBJ1-5; TRBD1 is a possible D gene (5 bases). Germline V gene data show CDR1 as SGHDT and CDR2 as YYEEEE. Deletions cut 1 base from V and 6 bases from J, with 32 bases between. There are 21 residues in the CDR3. CDR3 nucleotide sequence: TGTGCCAGCAGCTTGTACAGCGTCTGGGGGTCGACGGGCGCGGTCTCTCAGCCCCAGCATTTT. Amino acid sequence: CASSLYSVWGSTGAVSQPQHF.

The V gene is TRBV6-5, the J gene TRBJ1-4; TRBD1 is a possible D gene (6 bases). The V and J ends lost 4 bases and 1 base respectively, with 7 bases between them. The CDR3 runs to 14 residues. Germline values: CDR1 MNHEY, CDR2 SVGAGI. This chain's CDR3 is CASSSTGTNEKLFF. CDR3 nucleotide sequence: TGTGCCAGCAGTTCGACAGGAACTAATGAAAAACTGTTTTTT.

This chain uses TRBV6-1 with TRBJ1-1; D gene uncertain. Trimming cost V 3 bases and J 1 base, with 9 bases left between them. The CDR3 length is 14 residues. Germline V gene lookup returns CDR1 MNHNS and CDR2 SASEGT. CDR3: CASSDWGGNTEAFF. The CDR3 DNA follows: TGTGCCAGCAGTGACTGGGGTGGGAACACTGAAGCTTTCTTT.

As concerns this clonotype: One end of the junction fails to match germline, which may point to a read error. The chain couples TRBV10-3 to TRBJ2-7; TRBD1 matches at 7 bases. The CDR3 covers 17 residues. Germline V CDR1 and CDR2: ENHRY, SYGVKD. CDR3 nucleotides: TGTGCCAGCAGTTACTCGATAGACAGGGTTAGCTCCTACGAGCAGTACTTC. Its protein is CASSYSIDRVSSYEQYF.

Of note for this clonotype: A read error is possible here, since a much larger clone lies one base away. The rearrangement links TRBV15 to TRBJ1-5; D remains unclear. The CDR3 covers 13 residues. Trimming took 3 bases from V and 2 from J, leaving 5 bases between them. Per the germline V gene, CDR1 is LNHNV and CDR2 is YYDKDF (reference sequence). This chain's CDR3 is CATSRRGNQPQHF. CDR3 nucleotide sequence: TGTGCCACCAGCAGGAGAGGCAATCAGCCCCAGCATTTT.